This T cell receptor (beta chain) was sequenced for a study of OX40 agonist ivuxolimab in advanced cancers. Study-wide findings and caveats: CD8+ T cells averaged more expanded clones than CD4+. Patients with a partial response at 0.1-3.0 mg/kg had among the lowest clonal expansion.

Germline values: CDR1 SGHAT, CDR2 FQNNGV. The CDR3 covers 16 residues. Between the trimmed V and J ends, which lost 0 bases and 6 bases, there was a span of 18 bases. To note about this clone: Its antigen is currently unknown.

Method: immunoSEQ multiplex PCR; TCRdb's copy keeps in-frame clones and lacks some. Here the sample spans 58,000 or so clones, roughly 83% being singletons. The J gene is TRBJ2-7, the V gene TRBV11-2, with D hard to call. This material consisted of CD4+ or CD8+ T cells sorted from blood, taken in a trial of the OX40 agonist ivuxolimab. This clonotype originated in an adult with an advanced solid tumor such as melanoma, head and neck, liver or kidney cancer. The CDR3 sequence is CASSLDRFYERVEQYF. CDR3 DNA sequence: TGTGCCAGCAGCTTAGATCGATTTTATGAAAGGGTCGAGCAGTACTTC.